One sample yielded the 16 T cell receptor beta chains listed below, sequenced in a study of cytomegalovirus exposure and HLA in healthy donors. The PCR was carried out with 60 Vbeta primers and 13 Jbeta primers. Clones were sequenced by immunoSEQ multiplex PCR, and TCRdb holds only the in-frame ones, with some missing. The data show about 140,000 clones, roughly 80% seen once. Sequencing was performed on PBMCs. The receptor set was obtained from a female donor in good health and CMV-seronegative.

The rearrangement uses TRBV2 and TRBJ2-1, with TRBD2 matching 14 bases. Germline lookup yields CDR1 SNHLY and CDR2 FYNNEI. The length of the CDR3 is 16 residues. V lost 6 bases, J lost 7 bases, and 8 bases stayed unmatched. The chain's CDR3 is CASRTGTSGRGNEQFF. CDR3 DNA: TGTGCCAGCAGAACCGGGACTAGCGGGAGAGGAAATGAGCAGTTCTTC.

This rearrangement joins TRBV11-2 to TRBJ1-1; no firm D call. V shed 6 bases and J shed 6 bases, with 17 bases lying between them. The CDR3 extends over 14 amino acids. Germline assignment: CDR1 SGHAT and CDR2 FQNNGV. The CDR3 region is CASSNRDPDPEAFF. In nucleotides, the CDR3 is TGTGCCAGCAGTAACCGGGATCCCGACCCTGAAGCTTTCTTT.

The rearrangement links TRBV27 to TRBJ1-5, with D maybe TRBD1 (5 bases). The V end lost 2 bases, the J end lost 7 bases, and 6 bases lay between the germline ends. Germline V CDR1 and CDR2: MNHEY, SMNVEV (reference sequence). The CDR3 is 12 residues long. CDR3 loop: CASSLQGQPQHF. The CDR3, as DNA: TGTGCCAGCAGTTTACAGGGACAGCCCCAGCATTTT.

The V gene is TRBV9, the J gene TRBJ2-4; D possibly corresponds to TRBD1 (5 bases). The CDR3 has 15 residues. The V end lost 0 bases, the J end lost 8 bases, and 15 bases lay between the germline ends. Germline assignment: CDR1 SGDLS and CDR2 YYNGEE. CDR3 amino acids: CASSVGGRQTDIQYF. The CDR3 DNA is TGTGCCAGCAGCGTAGGGGGCCGACAAACGGACATTCAGTACTTC.

Concerning this clone: Sequence at one end of the junction differs from germline and may be a read error. The gene calls are TRBV10-3 and TRBJ1-2, with D possibly matching TRBD1 (5 bases). Germline assignment: CDR1 ENHRY and CDR2 SYGVKD. This CDR3 spans 12 amino acids. CDR3 nucleotide sequence: TGTGCCATCAGTGCAGGGATCCATGGCTACCCCTTC. Protein sequence: CAISAGIHGYPF.

In its sample, this clone was seen once. The chain carries TRBV19 and TRBJ1-1; D ambiguous. This CDR3 region has 13 residues. The germline V gene has CDR1 LNHDA and CDR2 SQIVND (reference sequence). V lost 0 bases, J lost 11 bases, and 13 bases lay in between. CDR3 residues: CASSIEGRGIAFF. The CDR3 DNA sequence: TGTGCCAGTAGTATAGAGGGCAGAGGGATTGCTTTCTTT.

The V gene is TRBV13, the J gene TRBJ2-7; 9 nucleotides agree with TRBD2. V shed 5 bases, J shed 4 bases, and the junction held 3 bases outside the gene matches. Looked up from germline, CDR1 is PRHDT and CDR2 is FYEKMQ (reference sequence). This CDR3 has 13 amino acids. The CDR3 bases are TGTGCCAGCAGCCCGGCGGGGGGGTACGAGCAGTACTTC. This gives the protein CASSPAGGYEQYF.

V and J are TRBV19 and TRBJ2-2; perhaps TRBD2 as D (5 bases). Trimming took 3 bases from V and 4 from J, leaving 9 bases between them. The CDR3 spans 14 residues. Looked up from germline, CDR1 is LNHDA and CDR2 is SQIVND (reference sequence). Here the CDR3 DNA reads TGTGCCAGTAGTATTTCTGGGAGCACCGGGGAGCTGTTTTTT. Translating gives CASSISGSTGELFF.

The V call is TRBV11-2, the J call TRBJ2-4; possibly TRBD1 for D (5 bases). V lost 1 base and J lost 4, with 8 bases in between. The CDR3 is 14 amino acids. The germline CDR1 and CDR2 sequences are SGHAT and FQNNGV. This chain's CDR3 is CASSLAPGKNIQYF. For the CDR3, the DNA is TGTGCCAGCAGCTTAGCCCCAGGGAAAAACATTCAGTACTTC.

V is TRBV28 and J is TRBJ2-7, with D possibly matching TRBD2 (7 bases). The CDR3 covers 15 residues. Germline assignment: CDR1 MDHEN and CDR2 SYDVKM. V was pared by 2 bases and J by 2 bases, with 13 bases between. CDR3 protein: CASSLHRAGAYEQYF. CDR3 nucleotides: TGTGCCAGCAGTTTACACAGGGCGGGGGCCTACGAGCAGTACTTC.

The chain couples TRBV20-1 to TRBJ1-2; D not certain. The CDR3 consists of 9 residues. CDR1 is DFQATT and CDR2 is SNEGSKA in the germline V gene (reference sequence). V lost 5 bases and J lost 7, with 5 bases in between. This chain's CDR3 is CSALSGYTF. CDR3 coding DNA: TGCAGTGCTCTCAGTGGCTACACCTTC.

V and J are TRBV4-1 and TRBJ2-7; TRBD2 matches at 13 bases. The CDR3 totals 16 residues. The germline gives CDR1 MGHRA, CDR2 YSYEKL. The trim removed 4 bases at V and 4 bases at J, leaving 7 bases unmatched. CDR3: CASSRPTSGRMYEQYF. CDR3 DNA sequence: TGCGCCAGCAGCCGCCCGACTAGCGGGAGGATGTACGAGCAGTACTTC.

Comment on this clone: Other DNA sequences from this sample encode an identical CDR3 as well. The chain is built from TRBV7-7 and TRBJ2-1; 7 positions agree with TRBD1. This CDR3 contains 13 residues. Germline CDR1 is SSHAT and CDR2 is FNYEAQ (reference sequence). V shed 5 bases and J 5 bases; nucleotides not matched to a gene: 3. CDR3 amino acids: CASSTGQDNEQFF. The CDR3 bases are TGTGCCAGCAGCACCGGACAGGACAATGAGCAGTTCTTC.

In this sample, this clone turned up once. V usage is TRBV5-1 and J usage is TRBJ2-4; unclear D gene. V dropped 5 bases and J dropped 0 bases, with 9 bases sitting between them. CDR3 length: 14 residues. Germline V gives CDR1 SGHRS, CDR2 YFSETQ. CDR3: CASSPRLAKNIQYF. The CDR3 region has the DNA TGCGCCAGCAGTCCGCGCTTAGCCAAAAACATTCAGTACTTC.

The J gene is TRBJ2-5, the V gene TRBV7-7; 8 bases are a match to TRBD2. Germline V gives CDR1 SSHAT, CDR2 FNYEAQ (reference sequence). The CDR3 loop spans 13 amino acids. The chain's CDR3 is CASGMAGGETQYF. The CDR3 DNA sequence: TGTGCTAGCGGGATGGCGGGGGGAGAGACCCAGTACTTC.

This clone was detected only once. This chain links TRBV27 with TRBJ2-2; 7 bases match TRBD1. Germline loops: CDR1 MNHEY, CDR2 SMNVEV (reference sequence). The CDR3 sequence is 17 residues long. Trimming at V came to 3 bases and at J to 4 bases, leaving 11 bases not matched to a gene. For the CDR3, the DNA is TGTGCCAGCAGTTTTGTCTCCCAGGGGGTAGGCACCGGGGAGCTGTTTTTT. This gives the protein CASSFVSQGVGTGELFF.